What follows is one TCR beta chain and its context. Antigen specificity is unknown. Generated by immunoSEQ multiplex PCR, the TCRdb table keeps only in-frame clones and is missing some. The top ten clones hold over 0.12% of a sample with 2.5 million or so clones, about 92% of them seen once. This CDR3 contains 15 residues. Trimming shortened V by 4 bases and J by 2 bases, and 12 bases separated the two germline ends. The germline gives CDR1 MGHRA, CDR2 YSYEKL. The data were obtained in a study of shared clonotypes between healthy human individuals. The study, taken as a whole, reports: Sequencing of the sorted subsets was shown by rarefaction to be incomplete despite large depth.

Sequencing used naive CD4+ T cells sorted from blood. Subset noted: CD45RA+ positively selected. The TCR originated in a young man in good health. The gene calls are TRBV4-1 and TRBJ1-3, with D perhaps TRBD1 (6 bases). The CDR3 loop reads CASSLEGTTGNTIYF. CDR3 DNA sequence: TGCGCCAGCAGCCTGGAAGGGACAACTGGAAACACCATATATTTT.